The 28 T cell receptor beta chains given below trace back to one sample, sequenced in a study of blood T cells in healthy people across ages. Sample-barcoded 5' priming and a J-beta primer mix drove a second PCR of 7 to 11 cycles. In TCRdb, the 5' RACE reads were re-called with MiXCR into one record per CDR3 protein. The sample shows about 1.5 million distinct CDR3 sequences, under 55% of them seen only once. Source material: blood. These receptors all stem from a woman between 18 and 29 years old in good health.

The chain couples TRBV28 to TRBJ1-1, with a weak D call TRBD1 (5 bases). The ends were cut back, 7 bases at V and 5 bases at J, with 17 bases in the middle. This CDR3 region has 14 residues. Germline V gene data show CDR1 as MDHEN and CDR2 as SYDVKM. CDR3 amino acids: CASNTGGRMTEAFF. The CDR3 bases are TGTGCCAGCAATACCGGGGGACGAATGACTGAAGCTTTCTTT.

This clonotype has a handful of counts. This chain joins TRBV29-1 and TRBJ1-6, with D perhaps matching TRBD1 (6 bases). The CDR3 has 15 residues. Germline V gene data show CDR1 as SQVTM and CDR2 as ANQGSEA. In nucleotides, the CDR3 is TGCCCACGGATGGGGGGGGCCTCCTATAATTCACCCCTCCACTTT. It codes for CPRMGGASYNSPLHF.

The V gene is TRBV6-6, the J gene TRBJ1-3; D unclear. The V end lost 2 bases, the J end lost 0 bases, and 8 bases lay between the germline ends. The length of the CDR3 is 15 residues. The germline CDR1 and CDR2 sequences are MNHNY and SVGAGI (reference sequence). The CDR3 DNA sequence: TGTGCCAGCAGTTACGAGGTCCTCTCTGGAAACACCATATATTTT. Translating it yields CASSYEVLSGNTIYF.

The CDR3 sequence: CASSSIGHTSGVKNIQYF. The DNA of the CDR3 is TGTGCCAGCAGCTCCATAGGCCACACTAGCGGAGTCAAAAACATTCAGTACTTC. This sequence joins TRBV7-2 and TRBJ2-7, with TRBD2 matching 8 bases. The DNA end lines up better with TRBJ2-4; the J call may be wrong. CDR1 SGHTA and CDR2 FQGNSA come from the germline V gene. The CDR3 has 18 amino acids.

Worth noting for this clonotype: This clone may be a read error of a much larger clone one base away. The chain has TRBV4-1 and TRBJ2-3, with D possibly matching TRBD2 (6 bases). The CDR3 is made up of 15 amino acids. Germline V lookup: CDR1 MGHRA, CDR2 YSYEKL. Here the CDR3 DNA reads TGCGCCAGCAGCCTAGCAGCGGGCAGCACAGATGCGCAGTATTTT. Amino acids: CASSLAAGSTDAQYF.

This clonotype was seen only a few times. This sequence joins TRBV18 and TRBJ2-4; D may be TRBD1 or TRBD2 (5 bases each). The CDR3 has 17 amino acids. Deletions cut 0 bases from V and 4 bases from J, with 16 bases between. CDR1 is KGHSH and CDR2 is LQKENI in the germline V gene. The CDR3 DNA reads TGTGCCAGCTCACCACCGTACACCCTCGGGACGAAAAACATTCAGTACTTC. This codes for CASSPPYTLGTKNIQYF.

The CDR3 DNA reads TGCAGTGCTAGAGCAGGACAGGGTATACAGGAGACCCAGTACTTC. Residues: CSARAGQGIQETQYF. This chain joins TRBV20-1 and TRBJ2-5; 8 bases line up with TRBD1. V trimming: 1 base; J trimming: 5 bases; junction bases outside the gene matches: 9. The CDR3 runs 15 residues. Germline-derived CDR1 and CDR2 are DFQATT and SNEGSKA (reference sequence).

There are a few counts of this clonotype. The V call is TRBV2, the J call TRBJ1-2; D perhaps matches TRBD1 (5 bases). V gave up 6 bases and J gave up 7 bases, with 18 bases separating them. Germline V gene lookup returns CDR1 SNHLY and CDR2 FYNNEI. The CDR3 is 14 amino acids. CDR3 protein: CASRGLGSLVGYTF. The CDR3 coding sequence is TGTGCCAGCAGGGGGCTAGGGTCGTTGGTTGGCTACACCTTC.

In its sample, this clonotype was seen a few times. The chain has TRBV20-1 and TRBJ2-4; tentatively, D is TRBD1 (6 bases). Deletions cut 2 bases from V and 0 bases from J, with 11 bases between. The germline CDR1 and CDR2 sequences are DFQATT and SNEGSKA (reference sequence). The CDR3 is 15 amino acids. This CDR3 is CSARRQGLAKNIQYF. DNA of the CDR3: TGCAGTGCTAGAAGGCAGGGGTTAGCCAAAAACATTCAGTACTTC.

As DNA, the CDR3 is TGTGCCAGCAGTTACTGGCAGGGCGATCAGCCCCAGCATTTT. Its translation is CASSYWQGDQPQHF. The gene calls are TRBV6-5 and TRBJ1-5; D may be TRBD1 (5 bases). Trimming cost V 1 base and J 5 bases, with 9 bases left between them. Germline CDR1 is MNHEY and CDR2 is SVGAGI. CDR3 length: 14 amino acids.

The table lists this clonotype with a few counts. The gene calls are TRBV29-1 and TRBJ2-1, with D perhaps TRBD1 (5 bases). This CDR3 spans 14 amino acids. Trimming removed 5 bases at V and 0 bases at J, with 11 bases between. Germline CDR1 reads SQVTM; CDR2 reads ANQGSEA. DNA for the CDR3: TGCAGCGTTACCCTGGGGCGCTCCTACAATGAGCAGTTCTTC. It codes for CSVTLGRSYNEQFF.

This sequence joins TRBV6-2 or TRBV6-3 and TRBJ2-1; maybe TRBD1 (6 bases). The length of the CDR3 is 13 residues. The germline V and J ends were trimmed by 5 bases and 13 bases, with 18 bases remaining between them. Germline V lookup: CDR1 MNHEY, CDR2 SVGEGT. The CDR3 loop reads CASSRTEQETQFF. The DNA for the CDR3 is TGTGCCAGCAGTAGGACAGAGCAAGAGACCCAGTTCTTC.

This clonotype has ten or more counts. V usage is TRBV4-3 and J usage is TRBJ2-3; TRBD2 matches at 8 bases. J was trimmed by 5 bases and V by 1 base; bases with no gene match: 2. This CDR3 region has 14 residues. CDR1 and CDR2 (germline): LGHNA, YSLEER. The CDR3: CASSQVTSGDTQYF. The CDR3, as DNA: TGCGCCAGCAGCCAAGTAACTAGCGGAGATACGCAGTATTTT.

The chain joins TRBV30 to TRBJ2-3; perhaps TRBD2 as D (5 bases). The CDR3 totals 14 residues. The ends were cut back, 4 bases at V and 2 bases at J, with 13 bases in the middle. Germline CDR1 GTSNPN, CDR2 SVGIG (reference sequence). CDR3: CAWTLANPTDTQYF. For the CDR3, the DNA is TGTGCCTGGACCTTAGCGAACCCCACAGATACGCAGTATTTT. Supplemented by reference TRBV30 and TRBJ2-3, the full variable domain reads SQTIHQWPATLVQPVGSPLSLECTVEGTSNPNLYWYRQAAGRGLQLLFYSVGIGQISSEVPQNLSASRPQDRQFILSSKKLLLSDSGFYLCAWTLANPTDTQYFGPGTRLTVL.

The chain recombines TRBV7-8 with TRBJ2-5; no clear D gene. The CDR3 totals 15 residues. Deletions cut 2 bases from V and 5 bases from J, with 15 bases between. Germline-derived CDR1 and CDR2 are SGHVS and FQNEAQ. CDR3 DNA: TGTGCCAGCAGCTTAAGCCCAACCCAGCTGGAGACCCAGTACTTC. Its translation: CASSLSPTQLETQYF.

In the case of this clonotype: One junction end disagrees with the germline gene, perhaps due to a read error. CDR3 coding DNA: TGTGCCAGCGGTTACTCCGGGGTGGTTAATGAAAAACTGTTTTTT. Its translation: CASGYSGVVNEKLFF. This rearrangement joins TRBV6-5 to TRBJ1-4; D is ambiguous. Germline V CDR1 and CDR2: MNHEY, SVGAGI. The CDR3 extends over 15 amino acids.

This chain connects TRBV7-8 to TRBJ2-3; 9 bases match TRBD2. Germline V gene sequence: CDR1 SGHVS, CDR2 FQNEAQ. The CDR3 is made up of 16 amino acids. V was clipped by 2 bases and J by 8 bases; unmatched bases: 11. The CDR3 DNA reads as TGTGCCAGCAGCTTACTATCGCGGGGGGGGATGGTTACGCAGTATTTT. As protein: CASSLLSRGGMVTQYF.

This rearrangement joins TRBV11-1 to TRBJ2-5; TRBD2 agrees at 14 bases. The V segment lost 5 bases and the J segment 11 bases; nucleotides outside the gene matches: 10. Germline CDR1 SGHAT, CDR2 FQDESV (reference sequence). The CDR3 covers 15 residues. CDR3 sequence reads: CASSPGLAGGDEQYF. DNA of the CDR3: TGTGCCAGCAGCCCAGGACTAGCGGGAGGAGATGAGCAGTACTTC.

The rearrangement uses TRBV20-1 and TRBJ1-2; D unresolved. In germline, CDR1 is DFQATT, CDR2 SNEGSKA (reference sequence). The CDR3 sequence is 12 residues long. V dropped 3 bases and J dropped 2 bases, with 7 bases sitting between them. CDR3 DNA sequence: TGCAGTGCTAGTTGGCAGAACTATGGCTACACCTTC. Encoded protein: CSASWQNYGYTF.

The V and J genes are TRBV28 and TRBJ1-2; 8 nucleotides match TRBD1. The CDR3 is 13 amino acids. CDR1 MDHEN and CDR2 SYDVKM come from the germline V gene. Trimming removed 5 bases from V and 8 bases from J; junction bases left unmatched: 7. CDR3 sequence reads: CASSVITGGGYTF. Here the CDR3 DNA reads TGTGCCAGCAGTGTTATTACAGGGGGAGGCTACACCTTC.

The table lists this clonotype with a few counts. Mismatch with germline at one junction end may stem from a read error. This chain joins TRBV2 and TRBJ2-7; TRBD1 might be the D (6 bases). Germline values: CDR1 SNHLY, CDR2 FYNNEI. The CDR3 has 15 amino acids. The CDR3: CASRGVRHSSYEQYF. CDR3 bases: TGTGCTAGCAGGGGAGTCAGGCATAGCTCCTACGAGCAGTACTTC.

The genes are TRBV19 and TRBJ1-1; D may be TRBD1 (6 bases). Between the trimmed V and J ends, which lost 2 bases and 2 bases, there was a span of 9 bases. The CDR3 runs to 14 residues. Germline V lookup: CDR1 LNHDA, CDR2 SQIVND (reference sequence). The CDR3 coding sequence is TGTGCCAGTAGTATAATGGGGGGCAACACTGAAGCTTTCTTT. As protein: CASSIMGGNTEAFF.

This clonotype was detected only once. The rearrangement joins TRBV15 to TRBJ2-3; 8 bases are shared with TRBD2. The CDR3 covers 17 residues. The V gene's germline CDR1 is LNHNV and CDR2 YYDKDF (reference sequence). Trimming removed 0 bases from V and 4 bases from J; junction bases left unmatched: 9. CDR3 amino acids: CATSRDPSSGAADTQYF. The CDR3 coding sequence is TGTGCCACCAGCAGAGATCCGAGTAGCGGGGCTGCAGATACGCAGTATTTT. Full variable domain (missing parts from reference TRBV15 and TRBJ2-3): DAMVIQNPRYQVTQFGKPVTLSCSQTLNHNVMYWYQQKSSQAPKLLFHYYDKDFNNEADTPDNFQSRRPNTSFCFLDIRSPGLGDTAMYLCATSRDPSSGAADTQYFGPGTRLTVL.

The sample holds one count of this clonotype. An end of the junction differs from the germline gene, which may be a read error. The DNA of the CDR3 is TGTGCCGGCAGCCAGACATTTCGGGAGGGCTTGTACAATGAGCAGTACTTC. Translated, it gives CAGSQTFREGLYNEQYF. The rearrangement joins TRBV4-2 to TRBJ2-5; 8 nucleotides line up with TRBD2. Germline loops: CDR1 LGHNA, CDR2 YNFKEQ. This CDR3 has 17 residues.

This clonotype appeared a single time. The rearrangement joins TRBV30 to TRBJ2-1; 10 bases align to TRBD1. Matching the DNA end better, TRBJ2-7 makes the J call doubtful. The CDR3 loop spans 14 amino acids. The V gene's germline CDR1 is GTSNPN and CDR2 SVGIG (reference sequence). CDR3 in amino acids: CACSTGGSLNEQYF. The CDR3 DNA sequence: TGTGCCTGTTCGACAGGGGGCTCCCTCAATGAGCAGTACTTC.

The chain joins TRBV24-1 to TRBJ2-3, with 8 bases identical to TRBD2. The CDR3 runs to 16 residues. V shed 4 bases, J shed 5 bases, and the junction held 10 bases outside the gene matches. CDR1 is KGHDR and CDR2 is SFDVKD in the germline V gene. The CDR3 DNA follows: TGTGCCACCAGTGACCCTCGAAGCGGGGGCAGAGATACGCAGTATTTT. This translates into CATSDPRSGGRDTQYF.

In its sample, this clonotype was seen a few times. The rearrangement uses TRBV20-1 and TRBJ2-7; 11 positions agree with TRBD1. The CDR3 consists of 13 residues. The germline CDR1 and CDR2 sequences are DFQATT and SNEGSKA (reference sequence). The J segment lost 3 bases and the V segment lost 8 bases, leaving 6 bases of the junction unmatched. The CDR3 coding sequence is TGCAGTATCCGGGACAGGGGGTACTACGAGCAGTACTTC. This sequence encodes CSIRDRGYYEQYF.

In its sample, this clonotype was seen many times. The chain is built from TRBV11-2 and TRBJ2-7; 7 bases are a match to TRBD2. CDR1 SGHAT and CDR2 FQNNGV come from the germline V gene. V lost 5 bases, J lost 3 bases, and 7 bases stayed unmatched. The CDR3 has 14 residues. The CDR3 bases are TGTGCCAGCAGCCCGGGACTAACCCGCTACGAGCAGTACTTC. Amino acid sequence: CASSPGLTRYEQYF. Filled out from reference TRBV11-2 and TRBJ2-7, the complete variable domain reads EAGVAQSPRYKIIEKRQSVAFWCNPISGHATLYWYQQILGQGPKLLIQFQNNGVVDDSQLPKDRFSAERLKGVDSTLKIQPAKLEDSAVYLCASSPGLTRYEQYFGPGTRLTVT.